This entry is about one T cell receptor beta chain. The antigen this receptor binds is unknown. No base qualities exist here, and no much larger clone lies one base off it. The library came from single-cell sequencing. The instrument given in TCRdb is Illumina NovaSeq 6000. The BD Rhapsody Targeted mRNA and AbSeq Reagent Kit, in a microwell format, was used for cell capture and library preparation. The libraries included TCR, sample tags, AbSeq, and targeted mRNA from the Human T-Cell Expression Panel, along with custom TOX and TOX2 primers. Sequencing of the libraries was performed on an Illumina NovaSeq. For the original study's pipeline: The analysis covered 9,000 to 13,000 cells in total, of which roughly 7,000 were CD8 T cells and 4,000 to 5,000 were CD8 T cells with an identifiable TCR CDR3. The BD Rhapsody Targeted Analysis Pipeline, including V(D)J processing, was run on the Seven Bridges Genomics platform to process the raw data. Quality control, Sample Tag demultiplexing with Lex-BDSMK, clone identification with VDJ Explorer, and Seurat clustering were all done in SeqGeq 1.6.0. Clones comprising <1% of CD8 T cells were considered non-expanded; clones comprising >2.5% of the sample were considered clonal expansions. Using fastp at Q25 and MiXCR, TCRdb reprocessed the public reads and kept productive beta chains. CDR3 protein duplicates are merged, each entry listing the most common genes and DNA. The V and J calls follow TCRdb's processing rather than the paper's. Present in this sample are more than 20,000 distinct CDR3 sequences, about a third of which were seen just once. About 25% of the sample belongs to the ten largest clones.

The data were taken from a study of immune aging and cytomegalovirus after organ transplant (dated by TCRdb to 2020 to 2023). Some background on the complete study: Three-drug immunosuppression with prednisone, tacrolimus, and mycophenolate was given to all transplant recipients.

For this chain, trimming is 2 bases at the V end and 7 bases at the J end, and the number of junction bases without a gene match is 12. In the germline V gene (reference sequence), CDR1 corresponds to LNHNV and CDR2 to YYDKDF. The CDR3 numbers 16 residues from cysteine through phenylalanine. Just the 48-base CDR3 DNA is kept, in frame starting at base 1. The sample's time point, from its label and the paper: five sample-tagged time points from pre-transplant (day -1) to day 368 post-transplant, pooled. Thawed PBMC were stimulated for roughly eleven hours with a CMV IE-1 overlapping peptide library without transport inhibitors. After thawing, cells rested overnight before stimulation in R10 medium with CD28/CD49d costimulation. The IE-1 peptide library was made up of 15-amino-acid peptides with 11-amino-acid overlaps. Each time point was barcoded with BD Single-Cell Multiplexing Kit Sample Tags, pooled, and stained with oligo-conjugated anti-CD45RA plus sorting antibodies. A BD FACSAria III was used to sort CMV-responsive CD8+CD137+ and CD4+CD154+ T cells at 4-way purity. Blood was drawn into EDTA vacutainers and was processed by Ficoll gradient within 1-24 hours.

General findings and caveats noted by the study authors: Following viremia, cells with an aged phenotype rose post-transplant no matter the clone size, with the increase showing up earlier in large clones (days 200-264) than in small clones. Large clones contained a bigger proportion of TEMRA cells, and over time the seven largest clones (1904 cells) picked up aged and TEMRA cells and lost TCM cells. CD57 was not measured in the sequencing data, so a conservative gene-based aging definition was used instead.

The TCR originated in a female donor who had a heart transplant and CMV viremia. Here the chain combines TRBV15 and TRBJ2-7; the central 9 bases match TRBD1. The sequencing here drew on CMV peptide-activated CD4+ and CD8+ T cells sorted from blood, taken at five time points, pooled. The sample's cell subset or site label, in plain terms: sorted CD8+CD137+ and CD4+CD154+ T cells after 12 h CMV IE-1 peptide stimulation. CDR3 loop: CATSRPGTGTLGEQYF. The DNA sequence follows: TGTGCCACCAGCAGACCCGGGACAGGGACCTTGGGGGAGCAGTACTTC.